The rows below give T cell receptor beta chains drawn from one sample of a study of blood T cell repertoires in COVID-19. Measured with immunoSEQ multiplex PCR; TCRdb has only the in-frame clones, and not every one. The table lists about 350,000 clones, approximately 89% of them singletons. Sequenced material: peripheral blood. The receptors here all came from a woman in her sixties or seventies with COVID-19, enrolled during active disease. Each CDR3 is given with its conserved first and last residue. The order of the fields is CDR3 DNA, CDR3 protein, clone size, J gene, V gene, D gene. The D gene is left open where the match is weak. Clone size is not always given. Where it is, it says once, few, many or a class for expanded clones.

DNA: TGTGCCAGCTCACCGTCCCGGGACAGGGGTAGAACTGAAGCTTTCTTT; CDR3: CASSPSRDRGRTEAFF; size: .; J: TRBJ1-1; V: TRBV18; D: TRBD1
DNA: TGTGCCAGCAGCGAGTGGGACAGGGGGCAAGTAGGAAACACCATATATTTT; CDR3: CASSEWDRGQVGNTIYF; size: .; J: TRBJ1-3; V: TRBV9; D: TRBD1
DNA: TGTGCCAGCACCGCACTTGCAACTAATGAAAAACTGTTTTTT; CDR3: CASTALATNEKLFF; size: .; J: TRBJ1-4; V: TRBV2; D: .
DNA: TGTGCCAGCAGCTTAGGGACAGTGAGTTCACCCCTCCACTTT; CDR3: CASSLGTVSSPLHF; size: .; J: TRBJ1-6; V: TRBV7-9; D: .
DNA: TGCGCCAGCAGCCCCCGCTCGGGGTGGTACACAACAAGCTACGAGCAGTACTTC; CDR3: CASSPRSGWYTTSYEQYF; size: .; J: TRBJ2-7; V: TRBV5-1; D: .
DNA: TGTGCCAGCAGCTGGTCCCTGGCGGGGGGACAAGAGACCCAGTACTTC; CDR3: CASSWSLAGGQETQYF; size: .; J: TRBJ2-5; V: TRBV7-2; D: TRBD2
DNA: TGCAGCGGGTGGACAGGCGGGAATGAAAAACTGTTTTTT; CDR3: CSGWTGGNEKLFF; size: .; J: TRBJ1-4; V: TRBV29-1; D: TRBD1
DNA: TGTGCCAGCAGTTACAGGGGCGACACTGAAGCTTTCTTT; CDR3: CASSYRGDTEAFF; size: .; J: TRBJ1-1; V: TRBV6-5; D: .
DNA: TGTGCCAGCAGTATCCGGACAGGGGGTACTTTCTTT; CDR3: CASSIRTGGTFF; size: .; J: TRBJ1-1; V: TRBV28; D: TRBD1
DNA: TGTGCCAGCAGCTTAGCGGGCAGGGGGAACACTGAAGCTTTCTTT; CDR3: CASSLAGRGNTEAFF; size: .; J: TRBJ1-1; V: TRBV7-8; D: .
DNA: TGTGCCAGCAGTTTACGGGGCGGGGAGCTGTTTTTT; CDR3: CASSLRGGELFF; size: .; J: TRBJ2-2; V: TRBV28; D: .
DNA: TGCGCCAGCAGTGCTGGCACAGATACGCAGTATTTT; CDR3: CASSAGTDTQYF; size: .; J: TRBJ2-3; V: TRBV10-1; D: .
DNA: TGTGCCAGCTCACCGACAGGGGGCACAGATACGCAGTATTTT; CDR3: CASSPTGGTDTQYF; size: once; J: TRBJ2-3; V: TRBV18; D: TRBD1
DNA: TGTGCCAGCAGCCCCCCCCCGGCTAACTATGGCTACACCTTC; CDR3: CASSPPPANYGYTF; size: .; J: TRBJ1-2; V: TRBV16; D: .
DNA: TGTGCCAGCAGCCACGTACTAGCGGGGGGGCGTCCCTACGAGCAGTACTTC; CDR3: CASSHVLAGGRPYEQYF; size: .; J: TRBJ2-7; V: TRBV3-1/TRBV3-2; D: TRBD2
DNA: TGTGCCAGCAGCCTACTTGGTTCCTACAATGAGCAGTTCTTC; CDR3: CASSLLGSYNEQFF; size: .; J: TRBJ2-1; V: TRBV4-2; D: .
DNA: TGTGCCACCAGCAGAGGGACAGGGTCTAGCACAGATACGCAGTATTTT; CDR3: CATSRGTGSSTDTQYF; size: .; J: TRBJ2-3; V: TRBV15; D: TRBD1